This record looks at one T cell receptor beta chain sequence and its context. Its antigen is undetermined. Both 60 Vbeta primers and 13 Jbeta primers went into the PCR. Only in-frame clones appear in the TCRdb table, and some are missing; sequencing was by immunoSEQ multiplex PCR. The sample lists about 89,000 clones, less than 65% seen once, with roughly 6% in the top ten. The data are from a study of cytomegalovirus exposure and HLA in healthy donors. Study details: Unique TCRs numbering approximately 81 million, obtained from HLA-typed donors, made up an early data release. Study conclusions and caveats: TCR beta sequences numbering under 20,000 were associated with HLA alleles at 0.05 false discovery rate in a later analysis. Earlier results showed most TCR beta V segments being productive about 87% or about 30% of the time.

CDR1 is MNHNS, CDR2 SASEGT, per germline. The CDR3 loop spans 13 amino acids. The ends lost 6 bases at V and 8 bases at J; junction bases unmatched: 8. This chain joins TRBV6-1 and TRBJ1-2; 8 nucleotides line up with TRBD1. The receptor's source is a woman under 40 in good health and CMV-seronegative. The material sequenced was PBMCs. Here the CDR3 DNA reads TGTGCCAGCAGAAATCGACAGGGGTACGGCTACACCTTC. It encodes CASRNRQGYGYTF.